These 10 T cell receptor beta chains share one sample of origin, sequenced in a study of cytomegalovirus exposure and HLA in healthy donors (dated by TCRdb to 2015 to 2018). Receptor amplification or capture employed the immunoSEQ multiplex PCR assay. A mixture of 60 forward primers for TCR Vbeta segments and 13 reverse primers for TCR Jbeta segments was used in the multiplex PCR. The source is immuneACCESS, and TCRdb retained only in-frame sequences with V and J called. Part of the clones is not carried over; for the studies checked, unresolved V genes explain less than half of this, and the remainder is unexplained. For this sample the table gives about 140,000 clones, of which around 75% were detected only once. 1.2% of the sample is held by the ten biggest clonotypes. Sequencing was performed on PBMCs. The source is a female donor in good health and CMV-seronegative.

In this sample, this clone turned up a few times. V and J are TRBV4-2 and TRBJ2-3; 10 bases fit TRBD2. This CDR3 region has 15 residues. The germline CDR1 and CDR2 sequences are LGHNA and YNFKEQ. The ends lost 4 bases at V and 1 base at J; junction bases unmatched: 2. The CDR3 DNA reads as TGTGCCAGCAGCCGCGGGACTAGCGGCACAGATACGCAGTATTTT. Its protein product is CASSRGTSGTDTQYF.

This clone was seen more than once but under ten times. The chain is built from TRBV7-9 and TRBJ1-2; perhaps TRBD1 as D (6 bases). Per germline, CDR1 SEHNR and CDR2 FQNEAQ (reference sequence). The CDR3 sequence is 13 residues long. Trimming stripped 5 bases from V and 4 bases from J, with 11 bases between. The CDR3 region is CASSPGTLYGYTF. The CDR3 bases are TGTGCCAGCAGCCCCGGGACACTCTATGGCTACACCTTC.

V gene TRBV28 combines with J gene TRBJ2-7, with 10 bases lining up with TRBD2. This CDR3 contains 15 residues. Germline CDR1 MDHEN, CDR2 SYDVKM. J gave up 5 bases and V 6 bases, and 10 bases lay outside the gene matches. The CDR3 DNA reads TGTGCCAGCAGAATGTGGGCTAGCGGGAGCCACGAGCAGTACTTC. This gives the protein CASRMWASGSHEQYF.

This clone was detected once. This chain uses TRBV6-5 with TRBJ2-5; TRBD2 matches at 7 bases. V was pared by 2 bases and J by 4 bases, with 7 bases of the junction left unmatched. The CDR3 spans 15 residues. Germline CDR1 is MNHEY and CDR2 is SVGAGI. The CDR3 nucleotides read TGTGCCAGCAGTTACCAGCGGGGAAGTGGAGAGACCCAGTACTTC. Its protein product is CASSYQRGSGETQYF.

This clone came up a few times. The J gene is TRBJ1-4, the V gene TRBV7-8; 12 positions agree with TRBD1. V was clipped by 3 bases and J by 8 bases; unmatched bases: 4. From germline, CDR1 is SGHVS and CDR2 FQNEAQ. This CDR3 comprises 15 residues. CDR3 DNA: TGTGCCAGCAGCTTGGCCGGGACAGGGGGCGAAAAACTGTTTTTT. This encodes CASSLAGTGGEKLFF.

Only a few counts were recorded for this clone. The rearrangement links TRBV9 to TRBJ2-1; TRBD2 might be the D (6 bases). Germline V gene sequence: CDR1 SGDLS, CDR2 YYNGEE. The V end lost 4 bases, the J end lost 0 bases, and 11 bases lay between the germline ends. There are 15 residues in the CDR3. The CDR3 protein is CASSSDYSSYNEQFF. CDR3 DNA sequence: TGTGCCAGCAGCTCGGACTACAGCTCCTACAATGAGCAGTTCTTC.

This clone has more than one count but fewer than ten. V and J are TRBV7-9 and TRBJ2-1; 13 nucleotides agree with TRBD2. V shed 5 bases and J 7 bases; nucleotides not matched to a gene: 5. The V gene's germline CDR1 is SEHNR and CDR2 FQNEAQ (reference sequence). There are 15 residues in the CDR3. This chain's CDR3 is CASSAGLAGFNEQFF. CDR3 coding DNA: TGTGCCAGCAGCGCGGGACTAGCGGGATTTAATGAGCAGTTCTTC.

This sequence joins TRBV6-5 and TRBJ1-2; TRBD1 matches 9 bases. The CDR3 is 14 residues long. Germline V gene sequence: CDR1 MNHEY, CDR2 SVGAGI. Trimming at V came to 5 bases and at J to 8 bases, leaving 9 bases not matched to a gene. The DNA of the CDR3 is TGTGCCAGCAGTAAAAACAGGGGGCGAGGAGGCTACACCTTC. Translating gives CASSKNRGRGGYTF.

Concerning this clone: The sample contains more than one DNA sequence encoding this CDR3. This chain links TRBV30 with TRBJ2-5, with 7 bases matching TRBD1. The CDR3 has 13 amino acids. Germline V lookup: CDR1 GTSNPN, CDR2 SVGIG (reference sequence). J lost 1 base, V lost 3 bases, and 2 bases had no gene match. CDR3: CAWSRDSQETQYF. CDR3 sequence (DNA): TGTGCCTGGAGCAGGGACAGCCAAGAGACCCAGTACTTC.

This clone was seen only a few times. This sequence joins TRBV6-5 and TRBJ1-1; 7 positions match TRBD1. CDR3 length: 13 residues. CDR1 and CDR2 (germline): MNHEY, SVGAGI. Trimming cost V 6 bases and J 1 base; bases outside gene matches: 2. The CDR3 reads CASSRDRNTEAFF. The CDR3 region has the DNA TGTGCCAGCAGCAGGGACAGGAACACTGAAGCTTTCTTT.